The 12 T cell receptor beta chains below come from one sample, sequenced in a study of identical twins. TCRdb re-derived calls from the 5' RACE reads in MiXCR, one entry per CDR3 protein. The table has approximately 190,000 distinct CDR3 sequences, about a sixth seen once. This sample also belongs to another study, concerning T cells expressing NK-cell markers.

Sequencing was done on a sample of CD8+ T cells sorted from blood. The receptors shown here come from a woman between 18 and 29 years old in good health.

The chain joins TRBV14 to TRBJ1-6; D unclear. Germline V gene data show CDR1 as SGHDN and CDR2 as FVKESK. CDR3 size: 11 residues. The V gene lost 5 bases and the J gene lost 7 bases, with 3 bases spanning the gap. The CDR3 DNA reads as TGTGCCAGCAGCTCAAATTCACCCCTCCACTTT. Protein sequence: CASSSNSPLHF. Full variable domain (missing parts from reference TRBV14 and TRBJ1-6): EAGVTQFPSHSVIEKGQTVTLRCDPISGHDNLYWYRRVMGKEIKFLLHFVKESKQDESGMPNNRFLAERTGGTYSTLKVQPAELEDSGVYFCASSSNSPLHFGNGTRLTVT.

This clonotype was counted between two and nine times. The V and J genes are TRBV5-6 and TRBJ2-1; D unclear. Germline CDR1 and CDR2: SGHDT and YYEEEE. The CDR3 runs 16 residues. Trimming pared 1 base from V and 0 bases from J, leaving 11 bases between. In nucleotides, the CDR3 is TGTGCCAGCAGCTTGAGTCCCACCAGCTCCTACAATGAGCAGTTCTTC. It translates to CASSLSPTSSYNEQFF.

This clonotype was observed a few times. The chain links TRBV2 to TRBJ1-1; D might be TRBD1 (5 bases). Germline V CDR1 and CDR2: SNHLY, FYNNEI. The CDR3 covers 10 residues. The V and J ends lost 8 bases and 6 bases respectively, with 7 bases between them. The CDR3 sequence: CASGGSEAFF. CDR3 nucleotide sequence: TGTGCCAGCGGGGGGTCTGAAGCTTTCTTT.

This clonotype has a handful of counts. The rearrangement links TRBV5-6 to TRBJ2-7, with 9 bases aligning to TRBD1. Per the germline V gene, CDR1 is SGHDT and CDR2 is YYEEEE. The junction had 10 bases not matched to a gene; V was cut back by 2 bases and J by 1 base. The CDR3 extends over 17 amino acids. CDR3 region: CASSFLTGTGTSYEQYF. In DNA, the CDR3 is TGTGCCAGCAGCTTCTTAACCGGGACAGGGACATCCTACGAGCAGTACTTC.

The chain joins TRBV4-2 to TRBJ2-5, with D uncertain. V was trimmed by 0 bases and J by 2 bases, leaving 13 bases between them. Germline V gene sequence: CDR1 LGHNA, CDR2 YNFKEQ. CDR3 size: 16 residues. For the CDR3, the DNA is TGTGCCAGCAGCCAAGATATCCTGGGCTCACAAGAGACCCAGTACTTC. Translation: CASSQDILGSQETQYF.

This clonotype was detected ten times or more. The gene calls are TRBV27 and TRBJ1-1, with D possibly TRBD1 on 5 matching bases. V gave up 3 bases and J gave up 2 bases, with 10 bases separating them. The CDR3 sequence is 14 residues long. CDR1 is MNHEY, CDR2 SMNVEV, per germline (reference sequence). This CDR3 reads CASSFTGPNTEAFF. CDR3 nucleotides: TGTGCCAGCAGTTTTACAGGCCCTAACACTGAAGCTTTCTTT.

This clonotype was observed a few times. The rearrangement links TRBV25-1 to TRBJ2-1, with 7 bases matching TRBD2. Trimming took 4 bases from V and 5 from J; bases not matched to a gene: 2. CDR1 is MGHDK and CDR2 is SYGVNS in the germline V gene. CDR3 length: 13 residues. This CDR3 reads CASSGDYHNEQFF. The CDR3 nucleotides are TGTGCCAGCAGTGGGGACTATCACAATGAGCAGTTCTTC.

The chain combines TRBV7-8 with TRBJ2-1; D is unresolved. V was pared by 3 bases and J by 0 bases, with 9 bases between. Germline loops: CDR1 SGHVS, CDR2 FQNEAQ. CDR3 size: 15 residues. CDR3: CASSFLEYSYNEQFF. The CDR3 DNA reads as TGTGCCAGCAGCTTCCTTGAGTACTCCTACAATGAGCAGTTCTTC. Full variable domain (remainder filled in from reference TRBV7-8 and TRBJ2-1): GAGVSQSPRYKVAKRGQDVALRCDPISGHVSLFWYQQALGQGPEFLTYFQNEAQLDKSGLPSDRFFAERPEGSVSTLKIQRTQQEDSAVYLCASSFLEYSYNEQFFGPGTRLTVL.

J is TRBJ2-7 and V is TRBV2, with D perhaps matching TRBD1 or TRBD2 (5 bases each). In germline, CDR1 is SNHLY, CDR2 FYNNEI. Trimming cost V 5 bases and J 3 bases, with 26 bases left between them. The CDR3 has 18 amino acids. The chain's CDR3 is CASSTTYPGASSYYEQYF. The CDR3, as DNA: TGTGCCAGCAGTACCACTTATCCCGGGGCCTCGTCCTACTACGAGCAGTACTTC.

Only a few counts were recorded for this clonotype. The chain is built from TRBV20-1 and TRBJ1-1; D may be TRBD1 (5 bases). The CDR3 is 15 amino acids. The germline CDR1 and CDR2 sequences are DFQATT and SNEGSKA (reference sequence). V lost 3 bases to trimming and J lost 1 base, with 15 bases between them. The CDR3 is CSARGEQGRNTEAFF. CDR3 DNA sequence: TGCAGTGCTAGGGGGGAGCAGGGCCGGAACACTGAAGCTTTCTTT.

This clonotype was counted between two and nine times. The gene calls are TRBV5-6 and TRBJ2-7, with D perhaps TRBD2 (6 bases). Germline V gene lookup returns CDR1 SGHDT and CDR2 YYEEEE. The CDR3 loop spans 15 amino acids. The V end lost 4 bases, the J end lost 3 bases, and 17 bases lay between the germline ends. Here the CDR3 reads CASSGGSRVGYEQYF. The CDR3 bases are TGTGCCAGCAGCGGAGGGTCGAGAGTTGGCTACGAGCAGTACTTC.

The chain carries TRBV12-3 or TRBV12-4 and TRBJ2-1, with 10 bases that match TRBD2. The CDR3 has 14 residues. J lost 9 bases, V lost 4 bases, and 6 bases had no gene match. CDR3 loop: CASSSASGRAEQFF. The CDR3 region has the DNA TGTGCCAGCAGTTCGGCTAGCGGGAGAGCTGAGCAGTTCTTC.